Included here is one T cell receptor (beta chain) sequence, with context. Its antigen is undetermined. The sample belongs to a study of Ad26.COV2.S vaccination and SARS-CoV-2 variants. Libraries were prepared by immunoSEQ multiplex PCR; TCRdb keeps only in-frame clonotypes and omits some of them. Among roughly 140,000 clones listed, 80% to 90% were seen once. Trimming took 5 bases from V and 1 from J, leaving 6 bases between them. Germline lookup yields CDR1 MDHEN and CDR2 SYDVKM. This CDR3 comprises 12 residues. General study findings and limits: Measurements of TCR breadth and depth may have given underestimates of the total T cell responses. After vaccination, reports described spike-specific CD8+ and CD4+ T cell responses as showing substantial breadth. People who got the vaccine had more spike-specific TCR breadth than people who got placebo. Breadth measured for non-spike TCRs was similar across vaccine and placebo recipients.

The clonotype originates from a human donor who had recovered from COVID-19. Material: peripheral blood, obtained after recovery from COVID-19. V usage is TRBV28 and J usage is TRBJ2-7; D is possibly TRBD1 (5 bases). CDR3 amino acids: CASSRQSYEQYF. The CDR3 coding sequence is TGTGCCAGCAGTCGACAGTCCTACGAGCAGTACTTC.